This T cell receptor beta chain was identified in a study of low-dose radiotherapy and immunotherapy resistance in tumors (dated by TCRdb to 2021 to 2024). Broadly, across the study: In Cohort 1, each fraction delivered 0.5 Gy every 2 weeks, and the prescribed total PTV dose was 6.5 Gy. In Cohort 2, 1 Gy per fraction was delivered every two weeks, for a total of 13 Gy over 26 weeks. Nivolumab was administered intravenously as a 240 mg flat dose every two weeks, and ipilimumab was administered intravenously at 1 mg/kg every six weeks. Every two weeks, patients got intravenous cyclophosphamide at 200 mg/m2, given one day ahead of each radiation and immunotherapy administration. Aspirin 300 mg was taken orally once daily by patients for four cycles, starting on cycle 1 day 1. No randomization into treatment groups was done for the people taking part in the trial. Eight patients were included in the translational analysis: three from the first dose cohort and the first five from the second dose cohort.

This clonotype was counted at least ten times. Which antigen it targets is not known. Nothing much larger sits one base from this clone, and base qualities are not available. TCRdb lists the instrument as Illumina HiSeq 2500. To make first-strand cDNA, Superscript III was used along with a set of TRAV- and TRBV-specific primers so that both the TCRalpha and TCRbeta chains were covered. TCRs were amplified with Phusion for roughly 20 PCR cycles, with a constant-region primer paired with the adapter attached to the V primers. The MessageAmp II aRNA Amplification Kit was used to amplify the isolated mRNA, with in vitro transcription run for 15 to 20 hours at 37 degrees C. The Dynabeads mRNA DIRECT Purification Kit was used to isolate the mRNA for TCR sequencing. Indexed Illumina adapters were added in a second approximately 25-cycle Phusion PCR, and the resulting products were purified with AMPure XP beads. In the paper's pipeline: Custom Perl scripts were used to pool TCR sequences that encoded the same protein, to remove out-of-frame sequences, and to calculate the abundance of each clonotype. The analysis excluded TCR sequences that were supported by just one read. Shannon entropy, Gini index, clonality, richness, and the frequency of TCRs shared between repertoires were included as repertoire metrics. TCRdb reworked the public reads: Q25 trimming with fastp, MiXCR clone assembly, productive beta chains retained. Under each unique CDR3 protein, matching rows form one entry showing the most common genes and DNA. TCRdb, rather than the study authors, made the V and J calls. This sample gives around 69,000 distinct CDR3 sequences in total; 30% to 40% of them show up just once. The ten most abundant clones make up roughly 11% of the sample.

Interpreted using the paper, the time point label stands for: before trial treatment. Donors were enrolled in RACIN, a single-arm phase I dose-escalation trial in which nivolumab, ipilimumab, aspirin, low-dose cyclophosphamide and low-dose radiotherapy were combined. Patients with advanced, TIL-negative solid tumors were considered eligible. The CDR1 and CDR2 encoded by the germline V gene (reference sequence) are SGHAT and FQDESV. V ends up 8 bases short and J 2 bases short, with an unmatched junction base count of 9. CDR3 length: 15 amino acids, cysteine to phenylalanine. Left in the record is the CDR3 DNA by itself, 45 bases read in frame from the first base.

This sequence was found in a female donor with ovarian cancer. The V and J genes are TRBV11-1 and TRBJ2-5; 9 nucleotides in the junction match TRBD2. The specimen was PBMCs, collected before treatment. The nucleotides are TGTGCCAGCGGTCCGGTAGCGGGAGAGCAAGAGACCCAGTACTTC. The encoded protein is CASGPVAGEQETQYF.